Shown below are 22 T cell receptor beta chains from a single sample sequenced in a study of control samples from healthy donors and cancer patients (dated by TCRdb to the early 2020s). The receptor library was made with the immunoSEQ multiplex PCR assay. Held by TCRdb, this immuneACCESS table contains in-frame sequences only and omits some clones. Under half of the omission traces to an unresolved V gene where checked; the cause of the rest is unknown. This sample lists about 140,000 clones; 88% were detected once. The ten largest clones take up roughly 1.7% of the sample. The sample consisted of blood. The receptors stem from a man aged 18 to 29 in good health.

The CDR3 nucleotides read TGTGCCAGCAGTTATATGACAGGGCGATCGCACGAGCAGTACTTC. Amino acids: CASSYMTGRSHEQYF. The chain recombines TRBV6-5 with TRBJ2-7; 7 bases agree with TRBD1. This CDR3 has 15 amino acids. V was clipped by 3 bases and J by 5 bases; unmatched bases: 10. Germline V gene sequence: CDR1 MNHEY, CDR2 SVGAGI.

The rearrangement uses TRBV7-2 and TRBJ1-5, with TRBD1 as a possible D gene (6 bases). This CDR3 comprises 13 residues. V lost 6 bases and J lost 6, with 12 bases in between. Germline values: CDR1 SGHTA, CDR2 FQGNSA. The CDR3 bases are TGTGCCAGCAGACAGGGACCGAGTCAGCCCCAGCATTTT. As protein: CASRQGPSQPQHF.

The chain employs TRBV6-5 and TRBJ2-7; D may correspond to TRBD1 or TRBD2 (5 bases each). Trimming removed 5 bases from V and 2 bases from J, with 13 bases in between. CDR1 and CDR2 (germline): MNHEY, SVGAGI. The CDR3 is 14 amino acids. The CDR3 loop is CASSPNRRTYEQYF. Written as DNA, the CDR3 is TGTGCCAGCAGTCCCAACAGGAGGACCTACGAGCAGTACTTC.

The chain couples TRBV5-4 to TRBJ1-4; the D gene is possibly TRBD1 (5 bases). CDR1 and CDR2 (germline): SGHNT, YYREEE (reference sequence). The CDR3 contains 14 residues. Trimming removed 6 bases from V and 3 bases from J, with 12 bases in between. In DNA form, the CDR3 reads TGTGCCAGCACAACAGGCGGTGCTAATGAAAAACTGTTTTTT. Translating it yields CASTTGGANEKLFF.

The V and J genes are TRBV6-5 and TRBJ1-2; possible D gene TRBD1, 5 bases. This CDR3 region has 16 residues. V was pared by 2 bases and J by 8 bases, with 21 bases between. Germline V CDR1 and CDR2: MNHEY, SVGAGI. In DNA, the CDR3 is TGTGCCAGCAGTTACGCAGCCGGGGGAGGGGCAAGAGGCTACACCTTC. Its protein is CASSYAAGGGARGYTF.

The V gene is TRBV7-9, the J gene TRBJ1-5; TRBD1 matches at 10 bases. There are 16 residues in the CDR3. V was clipped by 1 base and J by 2 bases; unmatched bases: 2. Germline loops: CDR1 SEHNR, CDR2 FQNEAQ (reference sequence). In nucleotides, the CDR3 is TGTGCCAGCAGCTTAGGGACAGGGGGTGGCAATCAGCCCCAGCATTTT. Amino acid sequence: CASSLGTGGGNQPQHF. Complete variable domain (other parts from reference TRBV7-9 and TRBJ1-5): DTGVSQNPRHKITKRGQNVTFRCDPISEHNRLYWYRQTLGQGPEFLTYFQNEAQLEKSRLLSDRFSAERPKGSFSTLEIQRTEQGDSAMYLCASSLGTGGGNQPQHFGDGTRLSIL.

This clone has a single count. This chain uses TRBV11-2 with TRBJ1-4; TRBD1 agrees at 11 bases. Germline V lookup: CDR1 SGHAT, CDR2 FQNNGV. CDR3 length: 16 amino acids. V shed 5 bases, J shed 5 bases, and the junction held 7 bases outside the gene matches. The CDR3 DNA is TGTGCCAGCAGCCAGCGAGGGACAGGGGGGAATGAAAAACTGTTTTTT. It specifies CASSQRGTGGNEKLFF.

The chain couples TRBV6-6 to TRBJ2-7; the D is unclear. Trimming cost V 0 bases and J 7 bases, with 13 bases left between them. The CDR3 runs 14 residues. The germline V gene has CDR1 MNHNY and CDR2 SVGAGI (reference sequence). In DNA, the CDR3 is TGTGCCAGCAGTTACTCTGAGCGATCTTATGAGCAGTACTTC. Protein sequence: CASSYSERSYEQYF.

This clone was seen repeatedly, ten times or more. Here the CDR3 reads CASSQEYMGEAFF. CDR3 sequence (DNA): TGCGCCAGCAGCCAAGAGTATATGGGTGAAGCTTTCTTT. This rearrangement joins TRBV4-3 to TRBJ1-1; D is unclear. This CDR3 contains 13 residues. The V gene's germline CDR1 is LGHNA and CDR2 YSLEER. V was clipped by 0 bases and J by 7 bases, with 9 bases between them.

The chain carries TRBV28 and TRBJ2-5; 8 positions agree with TRBD1. CDR3 length: 13 residues. CDR1 and CDR2 from the germline V gene are MDHEN and SYDVKM. Trimming cost V 5 bases and J 4 bases; bases outside gene matches: 3. The CDR3 coding sequence is TGTGCCAGCAGTCGGACAGGGACAGAGACCCAGTACTTC. Translating it yields CASSRTGTETQYF. Full variable domain (rest looked up from reference TRBV28 and TRBJ2-5): DVKVTQSSRYLVKRTGEKVFLECVQDMDHENMFWYRQDPGLGLRLIYFSYDVKMKEKGDIPEGYSVSREKKERFSLILESASTNQTSMYLCASSRTGTETQYFGPGTRLLVL.

The V and J genes are TRBV6-5 and TRBJ1-6; no clear D. The CDR3 spans 14 residues. Germline V lookup: CDR1 MNHEY, CDR2 SVGAGI. V was trimmed by 4 bases and J by 4 bases, leaving 8 bases between them. The CDR3 DNA reads TGTGCCAGCAGTTTGACTGGGTATAATTCACCCCTCCACTTT. Residues: CASSLTGYNSPLHF.

This sequence joins TRBV7-2 and TRBJ2-1; possibly TRBD2 for D (7 bases). Trimming left V 5 bases short and J 8 bases short, with 22 bases between. The CDR3 is made up of 16 amino acids. Germline CDR1 SGHTA, CDR2 FQGNSA. The CDR3: CASSLPLRGGLHEQFF. CDR3 nucleotide sequence: TGTGCCAGCAGCCTACCATTGAGGGGGGGCCTCCATGAGCAGTTCTTC. The whole variable domain, filled in from reference TRBV7-2 and TRBJ2-1, reads GAGVSQSPSNKVTEKGKDVELRCDPISGHTALYWYRQSLGQGLEFLIYFQGNSAPDKSGLPSDRFSAERTGGSVSTLTIQRTQQEDSAVYLCASSLPLRGGLHEQFFGPGTRLTVL.

The V and J genes are TRBV7-2 and TRBJ1-2; D is unclear. With 5 bases removed from V and 0 bases from J, the gap between germline ends came to 13 bases. Germline V gives CDR1 SGHTA, CDR2 FQGNSA. The CDR3 runs to 15 residues. The CDR3 here is CASSPGSIANYGYTF. The CDR3 DNA is TGTGCCAGCAGCCCCGGGTCAATCGCTAACTATGGCTACACCTTC.

V is TRBV2 and J is TRBJ1-1, with D uncertain. The V end lost 1 base, the J end lost 4 bases, and 10 bases lay between the germline ends. Germline-derived CDR1 and CDR2 are SNHLY and FYNNEI. CDR3 length: 14 residues. This CDR3 is CASSEGVGGTEAFF. The CDR3 DNA sequence: TGTGCCAGCAGTGAAGGGGTGGGAGGCACTGAAGCTTTCTTT.

V usage is TRBV19 and J usage is TRBJ1-6; perhaps TRBD1 as D (6 bases). The CDR3 sequence is 14 residues long. Trimming removed 7 bases at V and 6 bases at J, with 13 bases between. Per germline, CDR1 LNHDA and CDR2 SQIVND (reference sequence). CDR3 DNA: TGTGCCAGTACCCCAGGGGACCGTAATTCACCCCTCCACTTT. This encodes CASTPGDRNSPLHF.

The gene calls are TRBV4-1 and TRBJ1-5; possible D gene TRBD1, 5 bases. CDR1 and CDR2 (germline): MGHRA, YSYEKL. The ends were cut back, 1 base at V and 5 bases at J, with 12 bases in the middle. The CDR3 runs to 15 residues. The CDR3 spells CASSQGTVGDQPQHF. The CDR3 nucleotides read TGCGCCAGCAGCCAAGGCACCGTGGGGGATCAGCCCCAGCATTTT.

CDR3 nucleotides: TGTGCCAGCAGCCTGGGACTGGAAGATACGCAGTATTTT. It specifies CASSLGLEDTQYF. The chain employs TRBV7-9 and TRBJ2-3, with a weak D call TRBD2 (6 bases). Germline CDR1 reads SEHNR; CDR2 reads FQNEAQ (reference sequence). Trimming removed 5 bases at V and 5 bases at J, with 11 bases between. CDR3 length equals 13 residues.

This chain links TRBV27 with TRBJ2-7; 7 bases match TRBD1. J lost 2 bases, V lost 5 bases, and 3 bases had no gene match. Germline CDR1 is MNHEY and CDR2 is SMNVEV (reference sequence). The CDR3 loop spans 13 amino acids. CDR3 residues: CASSHTGAYEQYF. The CDR3 DNA reads as TGTGCCAGCAGTCACACAGGGGCCTACGAGCAGTACTTC.

This sequence joins TRBV6-6 and TRBJ1-2; D may be TRBD1 (6 bases). This CDR3 is 13 amino acids long. V was clipped by 5 bases and J by 4 bases, with 11 bases between them. CDR1 MNHNY and CDR2 SVGAGI come from the germline V gene (reference sequence). This CDR3 reads CASSAGDVYGYTF. CDR3 sequence (DNA): TGTGCCAGCAGTGCAGGGGACGTCTATGGCTACACCTTC.

The genes are TRBV7-2 and TRBJ2-7; 14 bases align to TRBD2. Germline CDR1 reads SGHTA; CDR2 reads FQGNSA. J lost 3 bases, V lost 5 bases, and 12 bases had no gene match. The CDR3 consists of 18 residues. The DNA for the CDR3 is TGTGCCAGCAGCGTTACGCCCGGGACTAGCGGGGGAGGCTACGAGCAGTACTTC. This encodes CASSVTPGTSGGGYEQYF. The complete variable domain, with remaining parts taken from reference TRBV7-2 and TRBJ2-7, reads GAGVSQSPSNKVTEKGKDVELRCDPISGHTALYWYRQSLGQGLEFLIYFQGNSAPDKSGLPSDRFSAERTGGSVSTLTIQRTQQEDSAVYLCASSVTPGTSGGGYEQYFGPGTRLTVT.

In this sample, this clone turned up once. The chain couples TRBV19 to TRBJ1-6; D not resolved. Germline V lookup: CDR1 LNHDA, CDR2 SQIVND (reference sequence). The V end lost 0 bases, the J end lost 0 bases, and 3 bases lay between the germline ends. The CDR3 runs 15 residues. The CDR3 DNA is TGTGCCAGTAGTATAGACTCCTCCTATAATTCACCCCTCCACTTT. It specifies CASSIDSSYNSPLHF.

CDR3 loop: CASTTGRSNQPQHF. Here the CDR3 DNA reads TGTGCCAGTACTACAGGAAGGAGCAATCAGCCCCAGCATTTT. The rearrangement joins TRBV28 to TRBJ1-5; perhaps TRBD1 as D (5 bases). This CDR3 has 14 residues. CDR1 and CDR2 (germline): MDHEN, SYDVKM. V lost 9 bases and J 1 base, leaving 13 bases between the germline ends.